One sample yielded the 28 T cell receptor beta chains listed below, sequenced in a study of T cells in Graves' hyperthyroidism and ophthalmopathy. The TCR beta CDR3 regions underwent amplification using RNA transcripts as the source. First-round RT-PCR targeting the TCR CDR3 was performed with the HTBI primer set. Using its own MiXCR run on the multiplex PCR reads, TCRdb lists one record per CDR3 protein. The sample includes about 180,000 distinct CDR3 sequences, approximately 9% of them seen just once. The sequenced sample was blood. The receptors here all came from a woman aged 18-29 years with Graves' hyperthyroidism that later progressed to Graves' ophthalmopathy.

This clonotype turned up a few times. This may come from a read error, since a much larger clone is one base off. The V gene is TRBV5-1, the J gene TRBJ1-1; maybe TRBD1 (5 bases). The CDR3 contains 15 residues. The V gene's germline CDR1 is SGHRS and CDR2 YFSETQ. The CDR3 nucleotides are TGCGCCAACAGCTTGGGGGGGTTCAGGAACACTGAAGCTTTCTTT. This sequence encodes CANSLGGFRNTEAFF.

The table lists this clonotype with many counts. The chain combines TRBV2 with TRBJ2-1; the D gene could be TRBD1 or TRBD2 (5 bases each). The CDR3 loop spans 15 amino acids. The germline V gene encodes CDR1 SNHLY and CDR2 FYNNEI. V shed 3 bases and J shed 0 bases, with 9 bases lying between them. CDR3 region: CASSDSGSSYNEQFF. The CDR3, as DNA: TGTGCCAGCAGTGACTCAGGGAGCTCCTACAATGAGCAGTTCTTC.

This clonotype has at least ten counts. The chain joins TRBV7-9 to TRBJ2-5; TRBD1 matches at 9 bases. The CDR3 is 11 amino acids. The ends lost 3 bases at V and 13 bases at J; junction bases unmatched: 3. CDR1 and CDR2 (germline): SEHNR, FQNEAQ (reference sequence). CDR3 nucleotides: TGTGCCAGCAGCTTCGACAGGGGGATGTACTTC. Residues: CASSFDRGMYF.

A note on this clonotype: This clone may be a read error of a much larger clone one base away. The CDR3 end shows no conserved phenylalanine or tryptophan, and so a read error is likely. V usage is TRBV27 and J usage is TRBJ1-2, with 8 nucleotides matching TRBD1. Per germline, CDR1 MNHEY and CDR2 SMNVEV (reference sequence). V was clipped by 5 bases and J by 6 bases; unmatched bases: 11. The CDR3 sequence is 15 residues long. The CDR3 sequence: CASSLTRQGADGYTL. CDR3 bases: TGTGCCAGCAGTCTCACCCGGCAGGGGGCGGATGGCTACACCCTC.

The chain carries TRBV20-1 and TRBJ2-6; TRBD1 matches at 8 bases. Germline-derived CDR1 and CDR2 are DFQATT and SNEGSKA (reference sequence). V lost 4 bases to trimming and J lost 1 base; unmatched junction nucleotides: 12. This CDR3 has 18 residues. DNA of the CDR3: TGCAGTGCTAACTTTAGGACAGGGTTAACTTCTGGGGCCAACGTCCTGACTTTC. This encodes CSANFRTGLTSGANVLTF.

This clonotype showed up many times. The V gene is TRBV30, the J gene TRBJ1-1; D is perhaps TRBD1 (5 bases). V lost 5 bases and J lost 7, with 8 bases in between. CDR3 length equals 10 residues. Germline CDR1 is GTSNPN and CDR2 is SVGIG (reference sequence). The chain's CDR3 is CAWGAVEAFF. CDR3 sequence (DNA): TGTGCCTGGGGGGCCGTTGAAGCTTTCTTT.

This clonotype was found a few times. The genes are TRBV6-2 or TRBV6-3 and TRBJ1-6; no reliable D call. The CDR3 loop spans 18 amino acids. The germline V gene encodes CDR1 MNHEY and CDR2 SVGEGT. The V end was cut by 2 bases, the J end by 7 bases, with 21 bases between. CDR3 region: CASSYQQFPGSGNSPLHF. DNA of the CDR3: TGTGCCAGCAGTTACCAACAGTTCCCTGGAAGTGGAAATTCACCCCTCCACTTT.

This clonotype was detected many times. The chain uses TRBV6-1 and TRBJ1-1; the D gene is possibly TRBD1 (6 bases). From germline, CDR1 is MNHNS and CDR2 SASEGT. The CDR3 totals 13 residues. V was clipped by 10 bases and J by 1 base, with 13 bases between them. CDR3 amino acids: CANGQKPNTEAFF. CDR3 DNA: TGTGCCAATGGACAGAAACCGAACACTGAAGCTTTCTTT.

This clonotype was recorded many times. The chain couples TRBV2 to TRBJ1-1; tentative D call: TRBD1 (6 bases). The length of the CDR3 is 14 residues. Trimming left V 7 bases short and J 5 bases short, with 17 bases between. The V gene's germline CDR1 is SNHLY and CDR2 FYNNEI. The CDR3 loop is CASTLTGARTEAFF. CDR3 nucleotide sequence: TGTGCCAGCACTCTGACAGGCGCTCGAACTGAAGCTTTCTTT.

This clonotype occurred many times. The chain uses TRBV25-1 and TRBJ2-1; D is unclear. CDR3 length equals 13 residues. The germline V and J ends were trimmed by 4 bases and 5 bases, with 9 bases remaining between them. The germline gives CDR1 MGHDK, CDR2 SYGVNS. CDR3 region: CASSVLTDNEQFF. CDR3 in DNA: TGTGCCAGCAGTGTTCTAACCGACAATGAGCAGTTCTTC.

The genes are TRBV5-6 and TRBJ2-1; weak D call: TRBD1 (6 bases). Per the germline V gene, CDR1 is SGHDT and CDR2 is YYEEEE. V lost 4 bases to trimming and J lost 3 bases, with 11 bases between them. The CDR3 consists of 14 residues. The CDR3 spells CASSRTDDYNEQFF. In nucleotides, the CDR3 is TGTGCCAGCAGCCGGACAGACGACTACAATGAGCAGTTCTTC.

Ten or more counts support this clonotype. This chain links TRBV20-1 with TRBJ2-7; no clear D gene. Trimming stripped 6 bases from V and 0 bases from J, with 15 bases between. CDR1 and CDR2 (germline): DFQATT, SNEGSKA (reference sequence). The length of the CDR3 is 14 residues. The CDR3 here is CSATTRISSYEQYF. CDR3 coding DNA: TGCAGTGCCACCACCCGCATTAGCTCCTACGAGCAGTACTTC.

This clonotype was detected only a few times. The V call is TRBV15, the J call TRBJ2-7, with D unclear. V gave up 2 bases and J gave up 4 bases, with 6 bases separating them. This CDR3 is 12 amino acids long. CDR1 and CDR2 from the germline V gene are LNHNV and YYDKDF (reference sequence). This chain's CDR3 is CATSRPHYEQYF. The CDR3 DNA sequence: TGTGCCACCAGCAGACCCCATTACGAGCAGTACTTC.

This clonotype was detected ten times or more. This rearrangement joins TRBV20-1 to TRBJ2-1; 7 positions agree with TRBD2. Germline V gene sequence: CDR1 DFQATT, CDR2 SNEGSKA (reference sequence). With 7 bases clipped from V and 5 bases from J, the junction kept 11 bases outside the gene matches. This CDR3 spans 14 amino acids. CDR3 amino acids: CSVSWLAEDNEQFF. In DNA, the CDR3 is TGCAGTGTGTCGTGGCTAGCGGAAGACAATGAGCAGTTCTTC.

This clonotype was seen a few times. V usage is TRBV29-1 and J usage is TRBJ1-1, with 7 nucleotides matching TRBD1. The CDR3 has 14 amino acids. Germline trimming cut 3 bases from V and 5 bases from J; bases unmatched to any gene: 9. Germline V gives CDR1 SQVTM, CDR2 ANQGSEA. CDR3 sequence: CSVDPLSGGTEAFF. The CDR3 DNA is TGCAGCGTTGATCCACTCTCAGGGGGGACTGAAGCTTTCTTT.

This clonotype showed up just a few times. The gene calls are TRBV5-1 and TRBJ2-1, with 11 bases identical to TRBD2. CDR3 length: 17 amino acids. CDR1 and CDR2 from the germline V gene are SGHRS and YFSETQ. J was trimmed by 5 bases and V by 1 base; bases with no gene match: 8. The CDR3 bases are TGCGCCAGCAGCTTGCAAATAGCGGGAGGGCCACACAATGAGCAGTTCTTC. Protein product: CASSLQIAGGPHNEQFF.

This chain uses TRBV6-1 with TRBJ1-2, with 11 positions matching TRBD1. This CDR3 is 13 amino acids long. J lost 7 bases, V lost 6 bases, and 4 bases had no gene match. The germline CDR1 and CDR2 sequences are MNHNS and SASEGT. CDR3 sequence: CASRRTGGFGYTF. Written as DNA, the CDR3 is TGTGCCAGCAGGAGGACAGGGGGCTTTGGCTACACCTTC.

Written as DNA, the CDR3 is TGTGCCAGCAGTCAGGGCAGGGGGGGCAATGAGCAGTTCTTC. Protein product: CASSQGRGGNEQFF. The chain employs TRBV2 and TRBJ2-1, with D tentatively TRBD1 or TRBD2 (7 bases each). This CDR3 region has 14 residues. Germline V CDR1 and CDR2: SNHLY, FYNNEI. Trimming pared 5 bases from V and 6 bases from J, leaving 14 bases between.

With respect to this clonotype: One end of the junction is discordant with germline, which a read error may explain. The V call is TRBV2, the J call TRBJ1-5; D is possibly TRBD1 (5 bases). Germline assignment: CDR1 SNHLY and CDR2 FYNNEI. The CDR3 is 16 amino acids. As DNA, the CDR3 is TGTGCCAGCAGTGAAGCGCTAGGGGAAGAGCAATCAGCCCCAGCATTT. It translates to CASSEALGEEQSAPAF.

A remark on this clonotype: A read error may explain this, as a much larger clone is one base away. Here the CDR3 omits its conserved ending phenylalanine or tryptophan, so a read error is the likely source. V and J are TRBV6-5 and TRBJ1-2, with D possibly being TRBD1 (5 bases). This CDR3 has 16 residues. Per germline, CDR1 MNHEY and CDR2 SVGAGI. With 2 bases removed from V and 0 bases from J, the gap between germline ends came to 13 bases. CDR3 in amino acids: CASSYTLSRANYGYTL. The CDR3 region has the DNA TGTGCCAGCAGTTACACCCTGAGCAGGGCTAACTATGGCTACACCCTC.

Notes on this clonotype: A much larger clone sits a single nucleotide away, making a read error possible. The chain links TRBV5-8 to TRBJ2-1, with D possibly matching TRBD1 (5 bases). CDR1 and CDR2 (germline): SGHTS, YDEGEE. V was trimmed by 4 bases and J by 1 base, leaving 9 bases between them. There are 14 residues in the CDR3. The CDR3 region is CASSQGDSYNEQFF. The DNA of the CDR3 is TGTGCCAGCAGCCAGGGCGATTCCTACAATGAGCAGTTCTTC.

At least ten counts were recorded for this clonotype. This chain's CDR3 is CSVKGTSGSRETQYF. The CDR3 DNA reads TGCAGCGTAAAAGGGACTAGCGGGAGTAGAGAGACCCAGTACTTC. The chain uses TRBV29-1 and TRBJ2-5; TRBD2 agrees at 14 bases. V gave up 6 bases and J gave up 4 bases; unmatched junction bases: 7. Germline V lookup: CDR1 SQVTM, CDR2 ANQGSEA. This CDR3 contains 15 residues.

The chain combines TRBV19 with TRBJ1-5, with D maybe TRBD1 (6 bases). The CDR3 has 13 amino acids. The germline V gene encodes CDR1 LNHDA and CDR2 SQIVND (reference sequence). Trimming left V 5 bases short and J 5 bases short, with 10 bases between. The CDR3 region is CASSYRDDQPQHF. The CDR3 nucleotides are TGTGCCAGTAGTTACAGGGACGATCAGCCCCAGCATTTT.

This clonotype was counted many times. The CDR3 DNA is TGTGCCAGCAGTGAACTTGGGATTCAACCGGGACTAGCGGATCAGTTCTTC. Its protein product is CASSELGIQPGLADQFF. V and J are TRBV2 and TRBJ2-1, with 11 bases lining up with TRBD2. The junction had 16 bases not matched to a gene; V was cut back by 2 bases and J by 13 bases. This CDR3 is 17 amino acids long. Germline V CDR1 and CDR2: SNHLY, FYNNEI. The complete variable domain, with remaining parts taken from reference TRBV2 and TRBJ2-1, reads EPEVTQTPSHQVTQMGQEVILRCVPISNHLYFYWYRQILGQKVEFLVSFYNNEISEKSEIFDDQFSVERPDGSNFTLKIRSTKLEDSAMYFCASSELGIQPGLADQFFGPGTRLTVL.

This clonotype was counted at least ten times. The chain is built from TRBV5-1 and TRBJ1-2; no firm D call. V was shortened by 4 bases and J by 5 bases, with 12 bases between the two germline ends. CDR1 is SGHRS and CDR2 is YFSETQ in the germline V gene. The CDR3 sequence is 13 residues long. This CDR3 is CASSPTDTYGYTF. The CDR3 region has the DNA TGCGCCAGCAGCCCCACGGATACATATGGCTACACCTTC.

The rearrangement links TRBV5-8 to TRBJ1-3; D gene uncertain. The ends were cut back, 6 bases at V and 3 bases at J, with 16 bases in the middle. CDR3 length equals 15 residues. The germline V gene has CDR1 SGHTS and CDR2 YDEGEE. CDR3 bases: TGTGCCAGCAACCCGCAATTCGGGGTTGGAAACACCATATATTTT. Its translation: CASNPQFGVGNTIYF.

This clonotype was picked up many times. This chain uses TRBV20-1 with TRBJ2-7; possible D gene TRBD1, 5 bases. Between the trimmed V and J ends, which lost 6 bases and 6 bases, there was a span of 21 bases. Germline V CDR1 and CDR2: DFQATT, SNEGSKA (reference sequence). This CDR3 contains 14 residues. The CDR3: CSAKTLLNGAEQYF. In DNA, the CDR3 is TGCAGTGCGAAGACGTTGTTAAATGGGGCCGAGCAGTACTTC.

This clonotype was seen at least ten times. V gene TRBV10-3 combines with J gene TRBJ2-1; tentatively, D is TRBD2 (6 bases). CDR3 length equals 11 residues. The germline CDR1 and CDR2 sequences are ENHRY and SYGVKD. The V and J ends lost 4 bases and 8 bases respectively, with 6 bases between them. Here the CDR3 DNA reads TGTGCCATCAGTGCGGGGGATGAGCAGTTCTTC. It is translated as CAISAGDEQFF.